Listed below are T cell receptor beta chains from one sample, sequenced in a study of CXCR3 chemokines and chemotherapy response in bladder cancer. Using its own MiXCR run on the PCR reads, TCRdb lists one record per CDR3 protein. The table records approximately 13,000 distinct CDR3 sequences, over 10% of them present only once. The sample was acquired from a patient whose treatment included neoadjuvant chemotherapy. The receptor set was obtained from a human donor with bladder cancer that did not respond to neoadjuvant chemotherapy. Each CDR3 is given with its conserved first and last residue. Each record gives: CDR3 protein, CDR3 DNA, V gene, J gene, clone size, D gene. A D gene is named only where the DNA matches it firmly. Only some rows state a clone size, as once, few, many or a class for expanded clones.

CASRSLVTSSYEQYF,TGTGCCAGCAGGTCCCTAGTGACATCCTCCTACGAGCAGTACTTC,TRBV6-5,TRBJ2-7,many,NA
CASRTLGSTAPGNTEAFF,TGTGCCAGCAGAACCTTGGGGAGCACAGCTCCGGGGAACACTGAAGCTTTCTTT,TRBV6-5,TRBJ1-1,large,NA
CASSDRALQPQHF,TGTGCCAGTTCAGACAGGGCCCTTCAGCCCCAGCATTTT,TRBV28,TRBJ1-5,NA,TRBD1
CSARAGAGYGYTF,TGCAGTGCTAGAGCCGGGGCAGGCTATGGCTACACCTTC,TRBV20-1,TRBJ1-2,NA,NA
CASSPLPDGAGNTIYF,TGTGCCAGCTCACCACTCCCGGACGGCGCTGGAAACACCATATATTTT,TRBV18,TRBJ1-3,many,NA
CASTTPSGEKLFF,TGTGCCAGCACCACCCCCTCGGGAGAAAAACTGTTTTTT,TRBV12-3/TRBV12-4,TRBJ1-4,many,NA
CASSPTPGMSNNEQFF,TGTGCCAGCAGCCCCACCCCGGGGATGTCGAACAATGAGCAGTTCTTC,TRBV7-9,TRBJ2-1,many,NA
CASASGVYNSPLHF,TGTGCCAGCGCTTCGGGGGTCTATAATTCACCCCTCCACTTT,TRBV27,TRBJ1-6,many,NA
CSARDEISRGRGFTEAFF,TGCAGTGCTAGAGATGAAATTTCGAGGGGGCGCGGGTTCACTGAAGCTTTCTTT,TRBV20-1,TRBJ1-1,NA,TRBD1
CASSQGSSSTDTQYF,TGCGCCAGCAGCCAAGGGAGTAGCAGCACAGATACGCAGTATTTT,TRBV4-1,TRBJ2-3,NA,NA
CASSFNYPTVDTQYF,TGTGCCAGCAGTTTCAACTACCCGACCGTGGATACGCAGTATTTT,TRBV27,TRBJ2-3,medium-sized,NA
CASSFWTGSSGNTIYF,TGTGCCAGCAGTTTCTGGACAGGGAGCTCTGGAAACACCATATATTTT,TRBV6-5,TRBJ1-3,NA,TRBD1
CASSPPRQGVREQYF,TGTGCCAGCTCACCACCCAGACAGGGGGTCAGAGAGCAGTACTTC,TRBV18,TRBJ2-7,NA,TRBD1
CASSPGFGYGYTF,TGTGCCAGCTCACCAGGGTTTGGGTATGGCTACACCTTC,TRBV18,TRBJ1-2,many,NA
CASSIEGTGADTQYF,TGTGCCAGTAGTATTGAAGGGACAGGGGCAGATACGCAGTATTTT,TRBV19,TRBJ2-3,many,TRBD1
CASSGIGVRGYTF,TGTGCCAGCAGTGGGATCGGGGTGCGTGGCTACACCTTC,TRBV12-3/TRBV12-4,TRBJ1-2,many,NA
CASSLEGNEQYF,TGTGCCAGCAGCTTAGAGGGAAACGAGCAGTACTTC,TRBV11-1,TRBJ2-7,few,NA
CASRPGTVLLYGYTF,TGTGCCAGCAGGCCCGGGACCGTATTATTGTATGGCTACACCTTC,TRBV6-5,TRBJ1-2,many,NA
CASRRGANTGELFF,TGTGCCAGCCGCCGAGGTGCGAACACCGGGGAGCTGTTTTTT,TRBV6-5,TRBJ2-2,many,NA
CASSLKRWDQPQHF,TGTGCCAGCAGCTTGAAAAGGTGGGATCAGCCCCAGCATTTT,TRBV5-6,TRBJ1-5,NA,NA
CASSIARGGGYGYTF,TGTGCCAGTAGTATAGCCCGCGGGGGCGGCTATGGCTACACCTTC,TRBV19,TRBJ1-2,NA,NA
CASSTTHWTAHTFYGYTF,TGTGCCAGCAGCACGACCCACTGGACAGCCCATACCTTCTATGGCTACACCTTC,TRBV11-2,TRBJ1-2,NA,NA
CSGRDRGGTIYF,TGCAGCGGCCGGGACAGGGGAGGCACCATATATTTT,TRBV29-1,TRBJ1-3,NA,TRBD1
CASSIPRGVSYGYTF,TGTGCCAGTAGTATCCCCCGAGGGGTAAGCTATGGCTACACCTTC,TRBV19,TRBJ1-2,medium-sized,NA
CATGHLETQYF,TGTGCCACCGGCCACTTGGAGACCCAGTACTTC,TRBV24-1,TRBJ2-5,many,NA
CASRGWVSTDTQYF,TGTGCCAGCAGGGGGTGGGTAAGCACAGATACGCAGTATTTT,TRBV6-1,TRBJ2-3,medium-sized,NA
CASSIDGPQGRNEQYF,TGTGCCAGTAGTATAGATGGCCCACAGGGAAGGAACGAGCAGTACTTC,TRBV19,TRBJ2-7,many,NA
CASSQYRDRGTEAFF,TGTGCCAGTAGCCAATACCGGGACAGGGGGACTGAAGCTTTCTTT,TRBV19,TRBJ1-1,medium-sized,TRBD1
CASREGLEKLFF,TGTGCCAGCAGGGAGGGGCTTGAAAAACTGTTTTTT,TRBV6-2/TRBV6-3,TRBJ1-4,medium-sized,NA
CASSTLSGPLNEQFF,TGTGCCAGCAGCACTCTCTCGGGCCCCCTGAATGAGCAGTTCTTC,TRBV28,TRBJ2-1,many,NA
CASSSNSGGSYEQYF,TGTGCCAGCAGCTCCAATAGCGGGGGGTCCTACGAGCAGTACTTC,TRBV7-2,TRBJ2-7,many,TRBD2
CSAPGQSNYGYTF,TGCAGTGCTCCGGGACAGTCTAACTATGGCTACACCTTC,TRBV20-1,TRBJ1-2,few,TRBD1
CATSDLKGSGANVLTF,TGTGCCACCAGTGATTTGAAGGGGTCTGGGGCCAACGTCCTGACTTTC,TRBV24-1,TRBJ2-6,many,NA
CASSYSGTDNTGELFF,TGTGCCAGCAGCTATTCCGGGACAGATAACACCGGGGAGCTGTTTTTT,TRBV7-3,TRBJ2-2,many,TRBD1
CASSSRASYEQYF,TGTGCCAGCAGCTCCCGGGCCTCCTACGAGCAGTACTTC,TRBV7-2,TRBJ2-7,medium-sized,NA
CASSIGGGAEAFF,TGTGCCAGTAGTATAGGTGGAGGGGCTGAAGCTTTCTTT,TRBV19,TRBJ1-1,many,NA
CAWSGQQNTEAFF,TGTGCCTGGAGTGGACAACAGAACACTGAAGCTTTCTTT,TRBV30,TRBJ1-1,NA,NA
CASSPGPKYGHTF,TGTGCCAGTAGTCCGGGACCGAAGTATGGCCACACCTTC,TRBV6-1,TRBJ1-2,NA,NA
CATSDPGTGGYEQYF,TGTGCCACCAGTGACCCCGGGACAGGGGGCTACGAGCAGTACTTC,TRBV24-1,TRBJ2-7,many,TRBD1
CASRGTAGNTIYF,TGTGCCAGTAGAGGGACAGCCGGAAACACCATATATTTT,TRBV19,TRBJ1-3,many,TRBD1
CASSIQPQGRETQYF,TGTGCCAGTAGTATACAACCACAGGGACGGGAGACCCAGTACTTC,TRBV19,TRBJ2-5,many,NA
CSAQRGGTDTQYF,TGCAGTGCACAGAGAGGGGGCACAGATACGCAGTATTTT,TRBV20-1,TRBJ2-3,few,NA
CASSLLPLANSPLHF,TGTGCCAGCAGCTTATTGCCCCTCGCGAATTCACCCCTCCACTTT,TRBV7-2,TRBJ1-6,medium-sized,NA
CATSERDLEQFF,TGTGCCACCAGTGAACGGGACCTAGAGCAGTTCTTC,TRBV24-1,TRBJ2-1,many,NA
CASRGTSGGAGADTQYF,TGTGCCAGCCGCGGGACTAGCGGGGGAGCAGGAGCAGATACGCAGTATTTT,TRBV7-2,TRBJ2-3,many,TRBD2
CASSPQASGPRDEQFF,TGTGCCAGCTCACCACAGGCTAGCGGTCCAAGGGATGAGCAGTTCTTC,TRBV18,TRBJ2-1,many,TRBD2
CASSHWTSGGYNEQFF,TGTGCCAGCAGCCACTGGACTAGCGGGGGGTACAATGAGCAGTTCTTC,TRBV7-2,TRBJ2-1,many,TRBD2
CASSIGLINEQFF,TGTGCCAGCAGCATAGGGCTGATCAATGAGCAGTTCTTC,TRBV11-2,TRBJ2-1,NA,NA
CATSDSSGSSYNEQFF,TGTGCCACCAGTGATTCTAGCGGAAGCTCCTACAATGAGCAGTTCTTC,TRBV24-1,TRBJ2-1,many,TRBD2
CASSFRWETQYF,TGTGCCAGCAGTTTCCGTTGGGAGACCCAGTACTTC,TRBV28,TRBJ2-5,NA,NA
CASSPPQISPDTQYF,TGTGCCAGCTCACCCCCCCAAATTAGCCCAGATACGCAGTATTTT,TRBV18,TRBJ2-3,many,NA
CASSAAGGYQVDTQYF,TGTGCCAGCAGTGCCGCGGGGGGGTATCAGGTAGATACGCAGTATTTT,TRBV6-1,TRBJ2-3,medium-sized,TRBD2
CASRPGGHSYEQYF,TGTGCCAGCAGGCCAGGGGGCCACTCCTACGAGCAGTACTTC,TRBV28,TRBJ2-7,many,TRBD1
CASSQVQNTEAFF,TGTGCCAGTAGTCAGGTGCAGAACACTGAAGCTTTCTTT,TRBV19,TRBJ1-1,medium-sized,NA
CASSSLGHSGNTIYF,TGTGCCAGCAGTTCTCTTGGACACTCTGGAAACACCATATATTTT,TRBV27,TRBJ1-3,many,NA
CASSIFTGGNQPQHF,TGTGCCAGTAGTATTTTTACGGGCGGCAATCAGCCCCAGCATTTT,TRBV19,TRBJ1-5,many,NA
CSGGGAGIAAFF,TGCAGCGGTGGAGGGGCAGGGATTGCGGCTTTCTTT,TRBV29-1,TRBJ1-1,many,NA
CASSRANPPIYF,TGTGCCAGCAGCCGCGCCAACCCGCCAATATATTTT,TRBV28,TRBJ1-3,few,NA